This T cell receptor (beta chain) was recovered during a study of blood T cell repertoires in COVID-19. TCRdb keeps only in-frame clones here, not all; method: immunoSEQ multiplex PCR. The repertoire holds around 180,000 clones, with around 85% as singletons. Germline values: CDR1 MDHEN, CDR2 SYDVKM. Trimming removed 10 bases from V and 7 bases from J; junction bases left unmatched: 5. The CDR3 covers 11 residues. The sample taken for sequencing was peripheral blood. The chain has TRBV28 and TRBJ1-2; 8 positions agree with TRBD1. The receptor's source is an older person with COVID-19, enrolled during active disease. CDR3 residues: CAIQGAGGYTF. Written as DNA, the CDR3 is TGTGCCATCCAGGGGGCTGGTGGCTACACCTTC.